The present T cell receptor beta chain was sequenced within a study of vaccination effects on CD4 cells after COVID-19. Study outcomes and limitations: The study found marked clonal contraction of infection- and vaccine-induced clones late after vaccination.

Expansion of antigen-specific CD4+ T cells with viral peptide pools was carried out by the ViraFEST assay before sequencing. It was after nine to eleven days of culture that CD4+ T cells were isolated. Everyone in the study got two shots of either the BNT162b2 or mRNA-1273 vaccine. This clone was observed once. Antigen: not known. TCRdb's table, derived via immunoSEQ multiplex PCR, lists solely in-frame clones and lacks some. The sample consists of approximately 70,000 clones, 76% of them appearing once. The clonotype comes from a human donor who received a COVID-19 vaccine. The specimen comprised CD4+ T cells from PBMCs cultured with HCoV-OC43 spike peptides, sampled after COVID-19 vaccination. Indicated subset: HCoV-OC43 spike overlapping peptide pool stimulation.

The CDR3 nucleotides read TGTGCCAGCAGAGACAATCGAAACACCATATATTTT. Its translation: CASRDNRNTIYF. This chain joins TRBV28 and TRBJ1-3; D is uncertain. V shed 6 bases and J shed 5 bases, with 8 bases lying between them. The germline CDR1 and CDR2 sequences are MDHEN and SYDVKM. The CDR3 runs to 12 residues. The variable domain in full, with the rest retrieved from reference TRBV28 and TRBJ1-3, is DVKVTQSSRYLVKRTGEKVFLECVQDMDHENMFWYRQDPGLGLRLIYFSYDVKMKEKGDIPEGYSVSREKKERFSLILESASTNQTSMYLCASRDNRNTIYFGEGSWLTVV.